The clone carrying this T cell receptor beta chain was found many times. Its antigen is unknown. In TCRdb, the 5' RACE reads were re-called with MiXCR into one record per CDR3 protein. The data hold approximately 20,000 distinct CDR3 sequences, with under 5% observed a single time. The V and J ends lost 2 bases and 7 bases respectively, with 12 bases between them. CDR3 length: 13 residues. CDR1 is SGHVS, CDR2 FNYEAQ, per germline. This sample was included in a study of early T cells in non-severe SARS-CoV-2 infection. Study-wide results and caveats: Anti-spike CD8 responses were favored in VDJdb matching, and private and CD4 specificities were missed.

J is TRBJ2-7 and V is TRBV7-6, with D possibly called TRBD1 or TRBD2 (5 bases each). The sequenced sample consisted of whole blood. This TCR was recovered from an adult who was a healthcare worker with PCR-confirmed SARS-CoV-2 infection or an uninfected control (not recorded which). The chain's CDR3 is CASSLSGPGEQYF. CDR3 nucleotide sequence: TGTGCCAGCAGCTTATCAGGGCCGGGAGAGCAGTACTTC.